This TCR beta chain was retrieved from a study of shared clonotypes between healthy human individuals. Findings and limits, study-wide: Four donors shared about 4.8% of their naive CD4 clonotypes. Relative to memory subsets, naive subsets generally showed larger estimated richness. Against clonotypes common to all four donors, non-shared ones had lower generation probabilities.

Libraries were prepared by immunoSEQ multiplex PCR; TCRdb keeps only in-frame clonotypes and omits some of them. The sample contains under 2.5 million clones, just under 95% of which appear only once. All donors qualified as healthy HIV-negative adults and had experienced no recent acute infections or vaccinations. Comments on this clone: Antigen: not known.

Germline V gene sequence: CDR1 MNHNS, CDR2 SASEGT. The CDR3 runs to 13 residues. V was cut by 11 bases and J by 4 bases, with 15 bases left in between. This TCR was sampled from a man younger than 35 in good health. Some clones in this sample may be carry-over from other donors' samples. Sequenced sample: naive CD4+ T cells from PBMCs. Documented subset: CD45RA+ positively selected. The chain recombines TRBV6-1 with TRBJ2-1; D is possibly TRBD1 or TRBD2 (5 bases each). The CDR3 protein is CAGQTGGYNEQFF. In DNA, the CDR3 is TGTGCCGGACAAACTGGGGGTTACAATGAGCAGTTCTTC.